The present T cell receptor (beta chain) was sequenced within a study of blood T cell repertoires in COVID-19. Assay: immunoSEQ multiplex PCR; the TCRdb copy retains only in-frame clones and omits some. This repertoire shows hundreds of thousands of clones, roughly nine tenths found once; its top ten account for roughly 2.2%. This clone was recorded a few times. The TCR sequence derives from a woman aged 45 to 65 with acute or convalescent COVID-19. The sequenced material came from peripheral blood.

The chain's CDR3 is CASSLGPGVVGTEAFF. CDR3 DNA: TGTGCCAGCAGCTTAGGCCCGGGGGTGGTGGGCACTGAAGCTTTCTTT. The chain employs TRBV13 and TRBJ1-1, with D possibly TRBD1 on 5 matching bases. Germline loops: CDR1 PRHDT, CDR2 FYEKMQ (reference sequence). Trimming removed 0 bases from V and 4 bases from J, with 15 bases in between. This CDR3 is 16 amino acids long. Filled out from reference TRBV13 and TRBJ1-1, the complete variable domain reads AAGVIQSPRHLIKEKRETATLKCYPIPRHDTVYWYQQGPGQDPQFLISFYEKMQSDKGSIPDRFSAQQFSDYHSELNMSSLELGDSALYFCASSLGPGVVGTEAFFGQGTRLTVV.